The 28 T cell receptor beta chains given below trace back to one sample, sequenced in a study of blood T cell repertoires in COVID-19 (TCRdb year 2020). Library generation was performed with the immunoSEQ multiplex PCR assay. Entries here come from immuneACCESS through TCRdb and include only in-frame sequences with V and J called. Some clones fail to appear in such tables; in the studies checked, an unresolved V gene covers under half of the shortfall, and the cause of the remainder is unknown. For this sample there are hundreds of thousands of clones; around 86% appear just once. 2% to 2.5% of the sample belongs to the ten largest clones. The sequencing sample was made of PBMCs or T cells enriched from blood (not recorded which). These TCRs come from a woman aged 45-65 years who had recovered from COVID-19.

The V gene is TRBV7-2, the J gene TRBJ2-4; TRBD1 matches at 10 bases. CDR1 SGHTA and CDR2 FQGNSA come from the germline V gene. V lost 2 bases and J lost 0; bases outside the gene matches: 10. This CDR3 region has 19 residues. The CDR3 DNA follows: TGTGCCAGCAGCTTAAGATCGGGGACAGGGGCTTTAGCCAAAAACATTCAGTACTTC. Protein: CASSLRSGTGALAKNIQYF.

The chain links TRBV6-5 to TRBJ1-4, with a tentative D call TRBD1 (5 bases). The CDR3 loop spans 14 amino acids. Trimming took off 8 bases at V and 8 bases at J, with 18 bases between the two ends. Germline lookup yields CDR1 MNHEY and CDR2 SVGAGI. CDR3 sequence reads: CASSSGGGGEKLFF. DNA for the CDR3: TGTGCCAGCTCATCCGGCGGGGGAGGCGAAAAACTGTTTTTT.

This clone was recorded only once. The chain employs TRBV7-8 and TRBJ2-2; possibly TRBD1 for D (6 bases). Trimming stripped 4 bases from V and 2 bases from J, with 11 bases between. Germline V gives CDR1 SGHVS, CDR2 FQNEAQ. This CDR3 contains 15 residues. The DNA for the CDR3 is TGTGCCAGCAGCTCAAGGACAGCTAACACCGGGGAGCTGTTTTTT. Translation gives CASSSRTANTGELFF.

This sequence joins TRBV30 and TRBJ2-3; 9 bases match TRBD2. The CDR3 runs 14 residues. Germline V gene data show CDR1 as GTSNPN and CDR2 as SVGIG (reference sequence). With V trimmed by 5 bases and J by 1 base, 4 bases remained unmatched. This CDR3 is CAWGGGAGTDTQYF. As DNA, the CDR3 is TGTGCCTGGGGCGGGGGGGCCGGCACAGATACGCAGTATTTT.

The chain recombines TRBV11-3 with TRBJ2-7, with TRBD2 identical over 8 bases. Trimming at V came to 0 bases and at J to 3 bases, leaving 7 bases not matched to a gene. Germline CDR1 reads SGHNT; CDR2 reads YENEEA. This CDR3 is 16 amino acids long. DNA of the CDR3: TGTGCCAGCAGCTTAGACTCAGCGGGGGCTTACTACGAGCAGTACTTC. Its translation is CASSLDSAGAYYEQYF. Based on the CDR3 plus reference TRBV11-3 and TRBJ2-7, the full variable domain is EAGVVQSPRYKIIEKKQPVAFWCNPISGHNTLYWYLQNLGQGPELLIRYENEEAVDDSQLPKDRFSAERLKGVDSTLKIQPAELGDSAVYLCASSLDSAGAYYEQYFGPGTRLTVT.

Here the CDR3 reads CAWSRDRNQPQHF. In DNA, the CDR3 is TGTGCCTGGAGCCGGGACAGAAATCAGCCCCAGCATTTT. This chain joins TRBV30 and TRBJ1-5, with 7 bases that match TRBD1. V shed 3 bases and J 4 bases; nucleotides not matched to a gene: 3. In germline, CDR1 is GTSNPN, CDR2 SVGIG (reference sequence). The CDR3 spans 13 residues.

V usage is TRBV28 and J usage is TRBJ2-7, with 14 bases lining up with TRBD2. The CDR3 totals 16 residues. Looked up from germline, CDR1 is MDHEN and CDR2 is SYDVKM. V lost 4 bases and J lost 4; bases outside the gene matches: 6. CDR3 nucleotide sequence: TGTGCCAGCAGTTCCTTTGGGACTAGCGGGAGTTACGAGCAGTACTTC. This sequence encodes CASSSFGTSGSYEQYF.

V and J are TRBV4-1 and TRBJ1-2, with D tentatively TRBD1 (6 bases). V lost 2 bases and J lost 8, with 15 bases in between. The CDR3 loop spans 14 amino acids. Germline CDR1 MGHRA, CDR2 YSYEKL. The CDR3 region has the DNA TGCGCCAGCAGCCAAAGGGAAAGGGGGACCGGCTACACCTTC. Its translation: CASSQRERGTGYTF.

V and J are TRBV5-8 and TRBJ1-3; D is unclear. Germline V lookup: CDR1 SGHTS, CDR2 YDEGEE. Trimming stripped 1 base from V and 0 bases from J, with 8 bases between. The CDR3 is 15 residues long. CDR3 sequence (DNA): TGTGCCAGCAGCTTGCGTTTCGGCTCTGGAAACACCATATATTTT. Its protein is CASSLRFGSGNTIYF.

The chain carries TRBV15 and TRBJ1-5; 7 positions match TRBD1. CDR1 and CDR2 from the germline V gene are LNHNV and YYDKDF (reference sequence). After removal of 5 bases from V and 0 bases from J, the junction contained 10 bases not matched to a gene. The CDR3 loop spans 17 amino acids. The CDR3 sequence: CATSPTRGHYSNQPQHF. The CDR3 DNA follows: TGTGCCACCAGCCCCACAAGGGGGCATTATAGCAATCAGCCCCAGCATTTT.

This clone was counted between two and nine times. This chain joins TRBV4-3 and TRBJ1-2, with D perhaps matching TRBD1 (5 bases). The CDR3 contains 15 residues. CDR1 is LGHNA, CDR2 YSLEER, per germline. Trimming removed 0 bases at V and 8 bases at J, with 16 bases between. CDR3 residues: CASSQEIGRQGGYTF. The CDR3 coding sequence is TGCGCCAGCAGCCAAGAAATAGGAAGGCAGGGCGGCTACACCTTC.

The chain has TRBV24-1 and TRBJ2-7; 7 nucleotides agree with TRBD2. Germline CDR1 reads KGHDR; CDR2 reads SFDVKD. V dropped 3 bases and J dropped 0; count of bases not matched to a gene: 1. The CDR3 has 14 residues. The CDR3 nucleotides are TGTGCCACCAGTGATCCTAGCGGCTCCTACGAGCAGTACTTC. It translates to CATSDPSGSYEQYF.

The chain combines TRBV19 with TRBJ2-5, with D possibly being TRBD2 (6 bases). V was clipped by 5 bases and J by 2 bases, with 12 bases between them. The CDR3 covers 14 residues. CDR1 and CDR2 from the germline V gene are LNHDA and SQIVND (reference sequence). The CDR3 loop is CASSSGLRQETQYF. The CDR3 nucleotides read TGTGCCAGTAGTTCGGGACTGAGACAAGAGACCCAGTACTTC.

This clone was recorded once. This sequence joins TRBV29-1 and TRBJ2-6; D may be TRBD1 (6 bases). There are 16 residues in the CDR3. V gave up 5 bases and J gave up 0 bases, with 14 bases separating them. Germline V gene lookup returns CDR1 SQVTM and CDR2 ANQGSEA. DNA of the CDR3: TGCAGCGTTAGCCGGGACATCGACTCTGGGGCCAACGTCCTGACTTTC. Translating gives CSVSRDIDSGANVLTF.

This rearrangement joins TRBV18 to TRBJ1-5; TRBD1 matches 7 bases. CDR3 length: 13 residues. V dropped 3 bases and J dropped 5; count of bases not matched to a gene: 1. Per the germline V gene, CDR1 is KGHSH and CDR2 is LQKENI. The CDR3 protein is CASSPTGDQPQHF. Written as DNA, the CDR3 is TGTGCCAGCTCACCTACAGGGGATCAGCCCCAGCATTTT.

The rearrangement links TRBV7-6 to TRBJ1-6; D uncertain. This CDR3 comprises 15 residues. Germline V gives CDR1 SGHVS, CDR2 FNYEAQ. Trimming removed 1 base from V and 0 bases from J, with 4 bases in between. The CDR3 spells CASSLGSSYNSPLHF. CDR3 bases: TGTGCCAGCAGCTTAGGGAGCTCCTATAATTCACCCCTCCACTTT.

The chain has TRBV14 and TRBJ1-2; 12 bases line up with TRBD1. The ends lost 2 bases at V and 5 bases at J; junction bases unmatched: 6. The CDR3 is 16 amino acids. Germline V gene lookup returns CDR1 SGHDN and CDR2 FVKESK. Here the CDR3 reads CASSQTRDRGLYGYTF. The CDR3, as DNA: TGTGCCAGCAGCCAAACCCGGGACAGGGGGCTGTATGGCTACACCTTC.

The chain employs TRBV5-4 and TRBJ1-2; TRBD1 matches at 7 bases. Unmatched junction bases numbered 16, after V lost 4 bases and J lost 7 bases. Germline CDR1 is SGHNT and CDR2 is YYREEE (reference sequence). This CDR3 has 16 amino acids. The CDR3 reads CASSAPGQELVFGYTF. The CDR3 DNA reads TGTGCCAGCAGCGCTCCAGGACAGGAGCTTGTTTTTGGCTACACCTTC. The variable domain in full, with the rest retrieved from reference TRBV5-4 and TRBJ1-2, is ETGVTQSPTHLIKTRGQQVTLRCSSQSGHNTVSWYQQALGQGPQFIFQYYREEENGRGNFPPRFSGLQFPNYSSELNVNALELDDSALYLCASSAPGQELVFGYTFGSGTRLTVV.

J is TRBJ2-3 and V is TRBV14, with 7 bases lining up with TRBD2. The CDR3 covers 16 residues. The germline CDR1 and CDR2 sequences are SGHDN and FVKESK. Trimming took 0 bases from V and 3 from J; bases not matched to a gene: 6. The CDR3 bases are TGTGCCAGCAGCCAAGATCGCGGGAGTTGGACAGATACGCAGTATTTT. Its protein product is CASSQDRGSWTDTQYF. Using reference TRBV14 and TRBJ2-3 for the parts outside the CDR3, the full variable domain is EAGVTQFPSHSVIEKGQTVTLRCDPISGHDNLYWYRRVMGKEIKFLLHFVKESKQDESGMPNNRFLAERTGGTYSTLKVQPAELEDSGVYFCASSQDRGSWTDTQYFGPGTRLTVL.

This rearrangement joins TRBV6-5 to TRBJ2-1; 14 bases map to TRBD2. V was pared by 4 bases and J by 8 bases, with 7 bases of the junction left unmatched. This CDR3 spans 16 amino acids. Germline V CDR1 and CDR2: MNHEY, SVGAGI. The CDR3 DNA follows: TGTGCCAGCAGTTTCGGCGGGACTAGCGGGAGTGATGAGCAGTTCTTC. Translation gives CASSFGGTSGSDEQFF.

This chain uses TRBV9 with TRBJ2-3; weak D call: TRBD2 (6 bases). The CDR3 contains 13 residues. Germline V gene lookup returns CDR1 SGDLS and CDR2 YYNGEE. V was cut by 3 bases and J by 5 bases, with 10 bases left in between. The CDR3 coding sequence is TGTGCCAGCAGCGCGCAGGGACTAGATACGCAGTATTTT. Amino acid sequence: CASSAQGLDTQYF.

The gene calls are TRBV5-4 and TRBJ2-7; 7 bases agree with TRBD1. The CDR3 length is 16 residues. From germline, CDR1 is SGHNT and CDR2 YYREEE (reference sequence). Losses at the gene ends were 3 bases for V and 2 bases for J; bases not matched to a gene: 11. CDR3 sequence (DNA): TGTGCCAGCAGCTCCGGTACCGGGACAGAGGCCTACGAGCAGTACTTC. Encoded protein: CASSSGTGTEAYEQYF.

The V call is TRBV15, the J call TRBJ1-5; D gene ambiguous. Deletions cut 0 bases from V and 7 bases from J, with 10 bases between. The CDR3 contains 14 residues. Germline CDR1 reads LNHNV; CDR2 reads YYDKDF (reference sequence). DNA for the CDR3: TGTGCCACCAGCAGAGAACGGGTATCCCAGCCCCAGCATTTT. Translated, it gives CATSRERVSQPQHF.

DNA for the CDR3: TGTGCCAGCAGTTACCAACTAGGAAATGAGCAGTTCTTC. Protein: CASSYQLGNEQFF. V gene TRBV6-6 combines with J gene TRBJ2-1; weak D call: TRBD2 (5 bases). Per the germline V gene, CDR1 is MNHNY and CDR2 is SVGAGI (reference sequence). The CDR3 consists of 13 residues. V gave up 2 bases and J gave up 7 bases, with 9 bases separating them.

This clone was detected a few times. The chain uses TRBV4-1 and TRBJ2-7; weak D call: TRBD1 (5 bases). The CDR3 consists of 12 residues. V lost 4 bases to trimming and J lost 6 bases, with 10 bases between them. Germline V gene lookup returns CDR1 MGHRA and CDR2 YSYEKL. The CDR3 sequence is CASSLQGGEQYF. The CDR3 DNA sequence: TGCGCCAGCAGCCTCCAGGGTGGCGAGCAGTACTTC.

The rearrangement uses TRBV6-6 and TRBJ1-5, with D perhaps TRBD1 (5 bases). V was cut by 2 bases and J by 4 bases, with 12 bases left in between. From germline, CDR1 is MNHNY and CDR2 SVGAGI (reference sequence). There are 15 residues in the CDR3. The CDR3 region is CASSYLDGGNQPQHF. Here the CDR3 DNA reads TGTGCCAGCAGTTACCTCGACGGGGGTAATCAGCCCCAGCATTTT.

The chain combines TRBV4-3 with TRBJ2-7; 8 bases map to TRBD1. The germline V gene encodes CDR1 LGHNA and CDR2 YSLEER. CDR3 length: 16 amino acids. Unmatched junction bases numbered 8, after V lost 4 bases and J lost 0 bases. DNA for the CDR3: TGCGCCAGCAGCCCAAGCCGACAGGGGTTCTCCTACGAGCAGTACTTC. Protein product: CASSPSRQGFSYEQYF.

This chain links TRBV4-3 with TRBJ2-7; a weak D match, TRBD2 (6 bases). The CDR3 length is 16 residues. CDR1 and CDR2 from the germline V gene are LGHNA and YSLEER. V was shortened by 2 bases and J by 4 bases, with 18 bases between the two germline ends. The CDR3 sequence: CASSQSATIAGYEQYF. The DNA for the CDR3 is TGCGCCAGCAGCCAAAGTGCAACCATTGCGGGGTACGAGCAGTACTTC.